Below, 18 T cell receptor beta chains from the same sample are listed, as sequenced in a study of cytomegalovirus exposure and HLA in healthy donors (dated by TCRdb to the late 2010s). Receptor libraries were prepared by the immunoSEQ multiplex PCR assay. For the multiplex PCR, a mixture combining 60 forward primers for TCR Vbeta segments and 13 reverse primers for TCR Jbeta segments was used. The clones in this table, taken by TCRdb from immuneACCESS, are in-frame only. Not every clone is retained; where verified, under half of the shortfall comes from an unresolved V gene, and the cause of the rest is unknown. The sample has approximately 250,000 clones on record, around four fifths of them singletons. The ten largest clones take up about 0.45% of the sample. The sequencing input was PBMCs. The receptors derive from a boy between 10 and 17 years old in good health and CMV-seronegative.

In its sample, this clone was seen a few times. The V and J genes are TRBV27 and TRBJ1-4; 8 nucleotides align to TRBD1. Germline CDR1 is MNHEY and CDR2 is SMNVEV (reference sequence). CDR3 length equals 14 residues. With 5 bases clipped from V and 8 bases from J, the junction kept 7 bases outside the gene matches. The DNA of the CDR3 is TGTGCCAGCAGTACGTTGACAGGGGTGGAAAAACTGTTTTTT. Its protein is CASSTLTGVEKLFF.

Here the CDR3 DNA reads TGTGCCATCAGTGCCCAGGGTGGCGAGCAGTACTTC. Protein: CAISAQGGEQYF. This rearrangement joins TRBV10-3 to TRBJ2-7, with D possibly TRBD1 on 5 matching bases. Trimming removed 4 bases at V and 6 bases at J, with 10 bases between. Germline-derived CDR1 and CDR2 are ENHRY and SYGVKD. The CDR3 extends over 12 amino acids.

As for this clone: A junction boundary mismatches the germline segment, possibly from a read error. The gene calls are TRBV7-9 and TRBJ2-1; D call uncertain. The CDR3 has 14 residues. Per germline, CDR1 SEHNR and CDR2 FQNEAQ (reference sequence). CDR3 region: CSSSPHRSYNEQFF. The DNA for the CDR3 is TGTTCCAGCAGCCCCCACCGGTCCTACAATGAGCAGTTCTTC.

The rearrangement uses TRBV10-2 and TRBJ2-5; D remains unclear. This CDR3 spans 13 amino acids. Germline CDR1 reads WSHSY; CDR2 reads SAAADI. V was shortened by 7 bases and J by 5 bases, with 14 bases between the two germline ends. This CDR3 is CASTSTASETQYF. DNA of the CDR3: TGCGCCAGCACAAGCACTGCTTCCGAGACCCAGTACTTC.

On this clone: The junction differs from germline at one of its ends, possibly a read error. The chain uses TRBV12-5 and TRBJ1-1, with a possible D match to TRBD1 (6 bases). CDR3 length: 17 amino acids. CDR1 is LGHNT and CDR2 is FRNRAP in the germline V gene. The CDR3 nucleotides are TGTGCTAGGGGTTTCTTAGGGGGAGACCTTGCGAACACTGAAGCTTTCTTT. It is translated as CARGFLGGDLANTEAFF.

The sample holds a few counts of this clone. The V call is TRBV13, the J call TRBJ1-1, with D hard to call. Germline-derived CDR1 and CDR2 are PRHDT and FYEKMQ (reference sequence). The V gene lost 2 bases and the J gene lost 10 bases, with 14 bases spanning the gap. The CDR3 covers 13 residues. Here the CDR3 DNA reads TGTGCCAGCAGCTTATACTTAGGGAGGAGAGCTTTCTTT. It specifies CASSLYLGRRAFF.

The chain combines TRBV4-1 with TRBJ2-5; TRBD2 aligns across 8 bases. Looked up from germline, CDR1 is MGHRA and CDR2 is YSYEKL. The V segment lost 1 base and the J segment 4 bases; nucleotides outside the gene matches: 11. CDR3 length equals 17 residues. The CDR3 reads CASSQVNLRGGRETQYF. As DNA, the CDR3 is TGCGCCAGCAGCCAAGTGAATTTACGGGGGGGCCGAGAGACCCAGTACTTC.

The rearrangement uses TRBV10-3 and TRBJ2-3, with TRBD2 matching 7 bases. Germline trimming cut 6 bases from V and 6 bases from J; bases unmatched to any gene: 6. CDR1 is ENHRY and CDR2 is SYGVKD in the germline V gene. This CDR3 has 13 amino acids. CDR3 sequence reads: CAISGGSRDTQYF. In DNA form, the CDR3 reads TGTGCCATCAGCGGGGGGTCCCGGGATACGCAGTATTTT.

The chain is built from TRBV11-2 and TRBJ1-2, with D possibly TRBD1 on 5 matching bases. This CDR3 has 16 residues. The germline gives CDR1 SGHAT, CDR2 FQNNGV. With 6 bases removed from V and 4 bases from J, the gap between germline ends came to 21 bases. Written as DNA, the CDR3 is TGTGCCAGCAGGCCAAATCAGGGAGGGCCCTTCTATGGCTACACCTTC. It is translated as CASRPNQGGPFYGYTF.

The V call is TRBV5-5, the J call TRBJ1-5; a possible D gene is TRBD1 (5 bases). In germline, CDR1 is SGHKS, CDR2 YYEKEE (reference sequence). V was trimmed by 1 base and J by 3 bases, leaving 8 bases between them. This CDR3 is built from 14 residues. The CDR3 here is CASSLWGSNQPQHF. The DNA for the CDR3 is TGTGCCAGCAGCTTGTGGGGCTCCAATCAGCCCCAGCATTTT.

This rearrangement joins TRBV4-1 to TRBJ2-3, with D hard to call. Trimming removed 7 bases at V and 2 bases at J, with 13 bases between. From germline, CDR1 is MGHRA and CDR2 YSYEKL. The CDR3 totals 14 residues. The CDR3 here is CASTPGANTDTQYF. The CDR3 DNA reads TGCGCCAGCACCCCCGGAGCGAACACAGATACGCAGTATTTT.

The CDR3 sequence: CASSSYRGAREGDTQYF. CDR3 sequence (DNA): TGTGCCAGTAGTTCATATCGTGGGGCCAGGGAGGGAGATACGCAGTATTTT. This chain connects TRBV19 to TRBJ2-3; 7 bases agree with TRBD2. Germline V gene sequence: CDR1 LNHDA, CDR2 SQIVND (reference sequence). J lost 5 bases, V lost 5 bases, and 16 bases had no gene match. CDR3 length: 17 amino acids.

This clone was seen a few times. The chain is built from TRBV6-1 and TRBJ1-6; perhaps TRBD1 as D (6 bases). Trimming took 1 base from V and 5 from J, leaving 9 bases between them. CDR1 MNHNS and CDR2 SASEGT come from the germline V gene. The CDR3 loop spans 15 amino acids. CDR3 residues: CASSEGPGDNSPLHF. In DNA, the CDR3 is TGTGCCAGCAGTGAAGGGCCAGGGGATAATTCACCCCTCCACTTT.

CDR3 amino acids: CASSTSPAGASTDTQYF. As DNA, the CDR3 is TGTGCCAGTAGTACCTCTCCAGCGGGGGCTAGCACAGATACGCAGTATTTT. The J gene is TRBJ2-3, the V gene TRBV19; the match to TRBD2 covers 8 bases. The CDR3 extends over 17 amino acids. V was pared by 4 bases and J by 0 bases, with 9 bases of the junction left unmatched. The germline CDR1 and CDR2 sequences are LNHDA and SQIVND (reference sequence).

The rearrangement uses TRBV5-6 and TRBJ1-3, with 9 bases identical to TRBD1. The CDR3 covers 16 residues. With V trimmed by 0 bases and J by 3 bases, 4 bases remained unmatched. Germline V gene sequence: CDR1 SGHDT, CDR2 YYEEEE. CDR3 amino acids: CASSLARGQGGNTIYF. For the CDR3, the DNA is TGTGCCAGCAGCTTGGCCCGGGGACAGGGTGGAAACACCATATATTTT.

The rearrangement uses TRBV5-3 and TRBJ2-4; no clear D gene. TRBV5-3 is placed among ORFs of uncertain function. Trimming shortened V by 4 bases and J by 0 bases, and 8 bases separated the two germline ends. This CDR3 is 14 amino acids long. The CDR3 sequence is CARSVSLAKNIQYF. CDR3 bases: TGTGCCAGAAGCGTAAGCTTAGCCAAAAACATTCAGTACTTC.

The rearrangement uses TRBV19 and TRBJ1-2; 7 bases are shared with TRBD1. The junction had 7 bases not matched to a gene; V was cut back by 5 bases and J by 4 bases. CDR3 size: 14 residues. Germline V gene lookup returns CDR1 LNHDA and CDR2 SQIVND (reference sequence). As DNA, the CDR3 is TGTGCCAGTAGTGTCGGGACAGCTCCCTATGGCTACACCTTC. Encoded protein: CASSVGTAPYGYTF.

The gene calls are TRBV5-1 and TRBJ1-2, with D uncertain. V was trimmed by 4 bases and J by 1 base, leaving 17 bases between them. Looked up from germline, CDR1 is SGHRS and CDR2 is YFSETQ. The length of the CDR3 is 16 residues. The CDR3: CASSPLGGSLNYGYTF. Written as DNA, the CDR3 is TGCGCCAGCAGCCCCCTTGGCGGGTCCCTTAACTATGGCTACACCTTC.